This T cell receptor (beta chain) was sequenced during a study of PD-1 blockade in classical Hodgkin lymphoma. General study results and limits: According to reports, newly diagnosed patients had lower baseline TCR diversity than healthy donors, and relapsed/refractory patients had lower baseline TCR diversity still. A significant rise in TCR diversity by C4D1 was seen for CD4+ but not CD8+ cells. Complete responders matched newly diagnosed patients in baseline diversity. Repertoire differences lack defined causes, possibly disease activity or prior therapy.

This clone was seen only once. Its antigen is not known. Here immunoSEQ multiplex PCR was the method, and the copy in TCRdb shows in-frame clones only, minus some. The repertoire includes about 94,000 clones, nearly 90% of them detected once, and about 11% sits in the top ten. Every patient had relapsed following autologous stem cell transplantation, and cohorts differed in brentuximab vedotin exposure. Germline CDR1 reads SGHKS; CDR2 reads YYEKEE (reference sequence). The CDR3 covers 15 residues. The V end was cut by 1 base, the J end by 5 bases, with 14 bases between. This TCR came from a human donor with classical Hodgkin lymphoma. Sequences were derived from peripheral blood mononuclear cells (PBMCs), sampled before the second cycle of nivolumab. This rearrangement joins TRBV5-5 to TRBJ2-3, with D possibly matching TRBD1 (6 bases). CDR3: CASSLLKGGGDTQYF. CDR3 sequence (DNA): TGTGCCAGCAGCTTGTTAAAAGGGGGTGGAGATACGCAGTATTTT.